The next 2 T cell receptor beta chains were all read from a single sample in a study of graft-versus-host responses after intestinal transplantation. The assay was immunoSEQ multiplex PCR, and TCRdb's table has in-frame clones only and misses some. This repertoire shows around 50,000 clones, approximately 90% found once; its top ten account for 1.6%. Specimen: PBMCs, collected 26 days after transplant. The receptor set was obtained from a human patient who received an intestinal transplant, so some T cells may come from the graft donor.

The rearrangement uses TRBV5-6 and TRBJ1-1; D is ambiguous. V shed 2 bases and J shed 1 base, with 18 bases lying between them. The CDR3 runs 17 residues. Per germline, CDR1 SGHDT and CDR2 YYEEEE. The CDR3 reads CASSLGGTRGPNTEAFF. The CDR3 bases are TGTGCCAGCAGCTTAGGAGGTACTCGAGGGCCGAACACTGAAGCTTTCTTT.

The rearrangement uses TRBV19 and TRBJ2-5; 9 positions agree with TRBD1. The germline CDR1 and CDR2 sequences are LNHDA and SQIVND (reference sequence). V lost 4 bases, J lost 5 bases, and 11 bases stayed unmatched. There are 16 residues in the CDR3. CDR3 protein: CASSNIPGQGGETQYF. The DNA for the CDR3 is TGTGCCAGTAGTAACATACCGGGACAGGGCGGGGAGACCCAGTACTTC.